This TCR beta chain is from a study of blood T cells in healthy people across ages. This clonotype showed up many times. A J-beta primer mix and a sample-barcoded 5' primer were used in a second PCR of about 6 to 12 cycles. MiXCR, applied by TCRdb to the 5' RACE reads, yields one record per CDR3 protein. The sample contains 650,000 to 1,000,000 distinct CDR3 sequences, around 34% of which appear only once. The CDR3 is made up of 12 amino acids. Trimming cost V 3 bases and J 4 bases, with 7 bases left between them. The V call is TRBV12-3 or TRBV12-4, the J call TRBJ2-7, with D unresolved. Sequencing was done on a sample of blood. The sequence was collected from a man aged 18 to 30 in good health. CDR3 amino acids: CASSFKEYEQYF. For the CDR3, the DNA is TGTGCCAGCAGTTTCAAGGAATACGAGCAGTACTTC.